The 9 T cell receptor beta chains in this list originate from one sample, sequenced in a study of T cells in Graves' hyperthyroidism and ophthalmopathy. From RNA transcripts, TCR beta CDR3 regions were amplified. First-round RT-PCR of the TCR CDR3 relied on the HTBI primer set. TCRdb passed the multiplex PCR reads through MiXCR, listing each CDR3 protein once. The repertoire holds 550,000 to 600,000 distinct CDR3 sequences, approximately 16% seen once, with about 18% in the top ten. Sequenced material: blood. Receptor source: a woman aged 18-29 years with Graves' hyperthyroidism.

This chain connects TRBV4-2 to TRBJ2-1, with 7 bases that match TRBD2. This CDR3 is built from 17 residues. Trimming at V came to 0 bases and at J to 5 bases, leaving 10 bases not matched to a gene. CDR1 LGHNA and CDR2 YNFKEQ come from the germline V gene. In DNA, the CDR3 is TGTGCCAGCAGCCAAGACCCCGGACTAGATCCGCACAATGAGCAGTTCTTC. As protein: CASSQDPGLDPHNEQFF.

The chain is built from TRBV5-4 and TRBJ2-7; the match to TRBD2 covers 11 bases. This CDR3 comprises 18 residues. Germline CDR1 SGHNT, CDR2 YYREEE (reference sequence). V shed 1 base and J 0 bases; nucleotides not matched to a gene: 9. As DNA, the CDR3 is TGTGCCAGCAGCTTGAGATCTCATAGCGGGAGGGCCTCCTACGAGCAGTACTTC. Translation gives CASSLRSHSGRASYEQYF.

The sample holds a few counts of this clonotype. The chain carries TRBV12-3 or TRBV12-4 and TRBJ2-5, with D tentatively TRBD2 (6 bases). The CDR3 spans 13 residues. V gave up 3 bases and J gave up 4 bases, with 9 bases separating them. CDR3 coding DNA: TGTGCCAGCAGTTTTAACGGGGGAGAGACCCAGTACTTC. Translation: CASSFNGGETQYF.

Comment on this clonotype: This may arise from a read error, as a much more abundant clone is one base away. This sequence joins TRBV27 and TRBJ1-4, with 7 bases aligning to TRBD1. The germline gives CDR1 MNHEY, CDR2 SMNVEV (reference sequence). The CDR3 has 17 amino acids. CDR3 sequence: CASSQRTGFATNQKLFF. The CDR3 DNA is TGTGCCAGCAGTCAACGGACAGGATTTGCAACTAATCAAAAACTGTTTTTT.

This chain joins TRBV4-1 and TRBJ2-7; D gene ambiguous. In germline, CDR1 is MGHRA, CDR2 YSYEKL. The CDR3 covers 12 residues. Trimming removed 1 base at V and 3 bases at J, with 4 bases between. CDR3 sequence: CASSQGNYEQYF. The CDR3 DNA reads as TGCGCCAGCAGCCAAGGGAACTACGAGCAGTACTTC.

This clonotype was detected only a few times. The chain uses TRBV5-1 and TRBJ2-7, with D maybe TRBD2 (6 bases). The length of the CDR3 is 13 residues. V lost 3 bases and J 3 bases, leaving 10 bases between the germline ends. CDR1 is SGHRS and CDR2 is YFSETQ in the germline V gene. The CDR3 coding sequence is TGCGCCAGCAGCTCGGGACTTGACTACGAGCAGTACTTC. Protein sequence: CASSSGLDYEQYF. Filled out from reference TRBV5-1 and TRBJ2-7, the complete variable domain reads KAGVTQTPRYLIKTRGQQVTLSCSPISGHRSVSWYQQTPGQGLQFLFEYFSETQRNKGNFPGRFSGRQFSNSRSEMNVSTLELGDSALYLCASSSGLDYEQYFGPGTRLTVT.

This clonotype turned up a few times. The V gene is TRBV19, the J gene TRBJ1-4; 9 bases align to TRBD1. The CDR3 runs 14 residues. After removal of 2 bases from V and 12 bases from J, the junction contained 7 bases not matched to a gene. In germline, CDR1 is LNHDA, CDR2 SQIVND (reference sequence). The CDR3 nucleotides are TGTGCCAGTAGTATAACAGGGGGCCCACACGAACTGTTTTTT. It is translated as CASSITGGPHELFF.

The V call is TRBV7-9, the J call TRBJ2-1; 7 nucleotides line up with TRBD2. This CDR3 is 15 amino acids long. Germline lookup yields CDR1 SEHNR and CDR2 FQNEAQ (reference sequence). Trimming removed 0 bases from V and 8 bases from J; junction bases left unmatched: 7. The CDR3 protein is CASSLAETSRDEQFF. The CDR3 DNA reads as TGTGCCAGCAGCTTAGCCGAGACTAGCAGGGATGAGCAGTTCTTC.

Ten or more counts support this clonotype. The chain carries TRBV7-2 and TRBJ2-5, with D tentatively TRBD2 (7 bases). CDR3 size: 15 residues. The germline gives CDR1 SGHTA, CDR2 FQGNSA. V gave up 1 base and J gave up 4 bases, with 13 bases separating them. The CDR3 DNA follows: TGTGCCAGCAGCTTAGTGGGGGGGGCGGCAGAGACCCAGTACTTC. This codes for CASSLVGGAAETQYF.